The subject of this entry is one T cell receptor beta chain. The junction does not match germline at one end; this may be a read error. The data derive from a study of blood T cell repertoires in COVID-19. Study background: Sites across the United States, Italy and Spain contributed samples from acute and convalescent COVID-19. In each case, the material was cDNA or gDNA derived from T cells, B-cell-depleted T cells, or PBMCs.

As originally analysed: Amplified reference gene primers provided the basis for estimating nucleated cell counts. The data were produced by immunoSEQ multiplex PCR, yet TCRdb's version contains in-frame clones alone and is incomplete. V, J and clone size are taken as reported in that table, and D and trimming were inferred from the DNA itself. The data contain about 120,000 clones, roughly 83% of them singletons. This CDR3 region has 12 residues. The rearrangement uses TRBV12-3 or TRBV12-4 and TRBJ2-7; D remains unclear. The sequence was obtained from a woman in her 70s with acute or convalescent COVID-19. Sequencing input: peripheral blood. In DNA form, the CDR3 reads TGTGCCAGCAGCTTAGCCGGTTACGAGCAGTACTTC. It is translated as CASSLAGYEQYF.